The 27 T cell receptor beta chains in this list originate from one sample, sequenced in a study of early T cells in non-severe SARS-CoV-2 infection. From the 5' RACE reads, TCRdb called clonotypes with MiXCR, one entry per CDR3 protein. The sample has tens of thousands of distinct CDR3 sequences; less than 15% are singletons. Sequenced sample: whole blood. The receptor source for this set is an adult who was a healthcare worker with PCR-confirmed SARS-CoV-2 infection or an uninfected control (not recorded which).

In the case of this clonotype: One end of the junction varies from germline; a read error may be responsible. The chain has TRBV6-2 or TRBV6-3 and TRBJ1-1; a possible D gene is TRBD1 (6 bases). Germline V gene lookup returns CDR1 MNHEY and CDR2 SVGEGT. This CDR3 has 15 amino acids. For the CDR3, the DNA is TGTGCCAGCAGTTCGCTAGGACAGCCGAACACTCAAGCTTTCTTT. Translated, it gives CASSSLGQPNTQAFF.

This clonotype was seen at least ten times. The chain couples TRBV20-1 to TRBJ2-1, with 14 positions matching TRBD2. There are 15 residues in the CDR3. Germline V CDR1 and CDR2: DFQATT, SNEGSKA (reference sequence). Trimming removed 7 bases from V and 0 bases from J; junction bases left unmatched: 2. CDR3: CSGTSGRSSYNEQFF. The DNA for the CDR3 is TGCAGTGGGACTAGCGGGAGGAGCTCCTACAATGAGCAGTTCTTC.

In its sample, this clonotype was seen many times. The CDR3: CSVMTVRNYGYTF. The CDR3 nucleotides are TGCAGCGTTATGACCGTACGCAACTATGGCTACACCTTC. V is TRBV29-1 and J is TRBJ1-2, with no clear D. Germline CDR1 is SQVTM and CDR2 is ANQGSEA. V was shortened by 5 bases and J by 2 bases, with 12 bases between the two germline ends. This CDR3 is 13 amino acids long.

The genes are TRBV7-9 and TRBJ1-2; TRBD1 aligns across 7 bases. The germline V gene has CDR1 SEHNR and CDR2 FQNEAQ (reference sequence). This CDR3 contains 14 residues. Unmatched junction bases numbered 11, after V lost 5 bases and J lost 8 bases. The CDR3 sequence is CASSRGEGAHGYTF. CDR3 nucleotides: TGTGCCAGCAGCCGAGGGGAGGGGGCGCACGGCTACACCTTC. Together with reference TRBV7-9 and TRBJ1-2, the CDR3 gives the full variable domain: DTGVSQNPRHKITKRGQNVTFRCDPISEHNRLYWYRQTLGQGPEFLTYFQNEAQLEKSRLLSDRFSAERPKGSFSTLEIQRTEQGDSAMYLCASSRGEGAHGYTFGSGTRLTVV.

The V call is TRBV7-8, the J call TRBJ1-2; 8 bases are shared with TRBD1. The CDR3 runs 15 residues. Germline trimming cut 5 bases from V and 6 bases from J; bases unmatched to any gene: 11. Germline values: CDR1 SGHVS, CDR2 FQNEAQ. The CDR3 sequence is CASSPSLQGVNGYTF. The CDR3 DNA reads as TGTGCCAGCAGCCCATCCCTACAGGGGGTTAATGGCTACACCTTC.

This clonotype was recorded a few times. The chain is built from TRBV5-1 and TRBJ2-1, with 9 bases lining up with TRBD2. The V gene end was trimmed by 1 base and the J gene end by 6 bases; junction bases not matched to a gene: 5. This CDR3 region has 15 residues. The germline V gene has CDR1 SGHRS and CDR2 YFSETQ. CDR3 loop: CASSLKSSGANEQFF. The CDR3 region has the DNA TGCGCCAGCAGCTTGAAGTCTAGCGGGGCCAATGAGCAGTTCTTC.

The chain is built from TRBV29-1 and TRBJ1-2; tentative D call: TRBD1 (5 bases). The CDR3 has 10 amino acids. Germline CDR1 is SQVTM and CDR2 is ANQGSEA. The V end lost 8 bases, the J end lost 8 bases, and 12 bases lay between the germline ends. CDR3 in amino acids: CSSDRDGYTF. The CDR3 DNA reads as TGCAGCTCAGACCGGGACGGCTACACCTTC. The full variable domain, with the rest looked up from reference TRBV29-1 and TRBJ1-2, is SAVISQKPSRDICQRGTSLTIQCQVDSQVTMMFWYRQQPGQSLTLIATANQGSEATYESGFVIDKFPISRPNLTFSTLTVSNMSPEDSSIYLCSSDRDGYTFGSGTRLTVV.

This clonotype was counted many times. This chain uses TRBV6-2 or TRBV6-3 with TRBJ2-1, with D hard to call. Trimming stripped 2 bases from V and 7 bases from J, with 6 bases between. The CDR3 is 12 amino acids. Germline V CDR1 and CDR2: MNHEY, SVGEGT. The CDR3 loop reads CASSYPVNEQFF. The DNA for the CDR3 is TGTGCCAGCAGTTACCCAGTTAATGAGCAGTTCTTC.

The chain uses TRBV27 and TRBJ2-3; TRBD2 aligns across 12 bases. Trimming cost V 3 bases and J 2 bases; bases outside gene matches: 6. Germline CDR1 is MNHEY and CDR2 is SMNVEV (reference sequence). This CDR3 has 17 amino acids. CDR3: CASSFHGLAGLTDTQYF. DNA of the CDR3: TGTGCCAGCAGTTTTCACGGACTAGCGGGGCTCACAGATACGCAGTATTTT.

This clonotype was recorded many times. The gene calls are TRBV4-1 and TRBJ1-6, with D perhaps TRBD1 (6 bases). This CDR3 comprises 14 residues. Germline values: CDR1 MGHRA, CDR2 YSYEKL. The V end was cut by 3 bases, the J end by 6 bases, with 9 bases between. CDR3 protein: CASSQPGANSPLHF. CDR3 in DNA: TGCGCCAGCAGCCAGCCAGGGGCTAATTCACCCCTCCACTTT.

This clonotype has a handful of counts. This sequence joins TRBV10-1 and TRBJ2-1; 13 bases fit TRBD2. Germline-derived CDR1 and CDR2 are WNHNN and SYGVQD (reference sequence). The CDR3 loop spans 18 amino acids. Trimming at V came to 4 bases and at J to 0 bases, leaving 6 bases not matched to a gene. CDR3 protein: CASSATSGRGVSYNEQFF. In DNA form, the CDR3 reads TGCGCCAGCAGTGCTACTAGCGGGAGGGGGGTCTCCTACAATGAGCAGTTCTTC.

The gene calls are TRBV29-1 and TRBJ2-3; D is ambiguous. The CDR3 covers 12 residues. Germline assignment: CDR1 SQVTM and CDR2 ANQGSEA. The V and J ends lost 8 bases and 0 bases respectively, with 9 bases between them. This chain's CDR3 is CSQERSTDTQYF. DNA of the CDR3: TGCAGCCAGGAACGGAGCACAGATACGCAGTATTTT.

CDR3 residues: CASSYTGNTEAFF. DNA of the CDR3: TGTGCCAGCAGCTACACAGGGAACACTGAAGCTTTCTTT. The chain has TRBV3-1 and TRBJ1-1; TRBD1 is a possible D gene (5 bases). Germline V gene lookup returns CDR1 LGHDT and CDR2 YNNKEL (reference sequence). This CDR3 comprises 13 residues. Trimming took 5 bases from V and 1 from J, leaving 8 bases between them.

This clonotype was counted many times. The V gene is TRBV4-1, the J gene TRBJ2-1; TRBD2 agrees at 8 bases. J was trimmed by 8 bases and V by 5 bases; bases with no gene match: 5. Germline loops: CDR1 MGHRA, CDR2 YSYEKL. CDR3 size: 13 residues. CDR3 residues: CASSYREGDEQFF. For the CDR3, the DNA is TGCGCCAGCAGCTACCGGGAGGGAGATGAGCAGTTCTTC.

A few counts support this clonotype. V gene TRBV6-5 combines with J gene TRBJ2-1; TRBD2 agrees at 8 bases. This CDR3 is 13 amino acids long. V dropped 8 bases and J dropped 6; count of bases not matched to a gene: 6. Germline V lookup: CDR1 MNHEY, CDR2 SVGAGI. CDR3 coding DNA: TGTGCCAGCCGGGAGGGGGGAATCAATGAGCAGTTCTTC. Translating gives CASREGGINEQFF.

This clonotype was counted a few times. CDR3 sequence (DNA): TGTGCCAGCAGTTTGAATCAACAGAGCAATCAGCCCCAGCATTTT. It encodes CASSLNQQSNQPQHF. The rearrangement links TRBV28 to TRBJ1-5; D not certain. This CDR3 has 15 amino acids. V was pared by 3 bases and J by 1 base, with 10 bases between. CDR1 and CDR2 from the germline V gene are MDHEN and SYDVKM.

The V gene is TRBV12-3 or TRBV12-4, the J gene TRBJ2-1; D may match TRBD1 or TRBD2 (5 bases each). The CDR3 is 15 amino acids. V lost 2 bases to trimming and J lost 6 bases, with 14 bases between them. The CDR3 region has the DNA TGTGCCAGCAGTTTAATGGGGACCGGACGCAATGAGCAGTTCTTC. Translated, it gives CASSLMGTGRNEQFF.

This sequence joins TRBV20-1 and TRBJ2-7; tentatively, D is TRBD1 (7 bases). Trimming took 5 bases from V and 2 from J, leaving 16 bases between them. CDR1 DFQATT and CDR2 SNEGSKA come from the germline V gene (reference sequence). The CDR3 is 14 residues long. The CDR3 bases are TGCAGTGCTGGAGGGGGCGGATTTACCTACGAGCAGTACTTC. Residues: CSAGGGGFTYEQYF.

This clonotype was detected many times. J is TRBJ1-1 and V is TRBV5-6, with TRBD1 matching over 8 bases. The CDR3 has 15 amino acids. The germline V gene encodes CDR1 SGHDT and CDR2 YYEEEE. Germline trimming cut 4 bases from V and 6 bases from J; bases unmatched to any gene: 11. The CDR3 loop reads CASSITGTGDSEAFF. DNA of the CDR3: TGTGCCAGCAGCATTACCGGGACAGGAGACTCTGAAGCTTTCTTT.

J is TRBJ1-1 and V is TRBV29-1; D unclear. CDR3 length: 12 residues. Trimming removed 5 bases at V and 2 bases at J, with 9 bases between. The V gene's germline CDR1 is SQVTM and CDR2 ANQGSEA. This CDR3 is CSVPALNTEAFF. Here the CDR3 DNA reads TGCAGCGTTCCGGCCTTAAACACTGAAGCTTTCTTT.

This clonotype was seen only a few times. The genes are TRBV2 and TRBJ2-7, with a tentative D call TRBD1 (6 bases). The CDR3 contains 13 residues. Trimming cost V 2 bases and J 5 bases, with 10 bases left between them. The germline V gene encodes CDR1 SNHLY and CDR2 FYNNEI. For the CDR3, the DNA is TGTGCCAGCAGTGAAAGCAGGGGTCACGAGCAGTACTTC. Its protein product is CASSESRGHEQYF.

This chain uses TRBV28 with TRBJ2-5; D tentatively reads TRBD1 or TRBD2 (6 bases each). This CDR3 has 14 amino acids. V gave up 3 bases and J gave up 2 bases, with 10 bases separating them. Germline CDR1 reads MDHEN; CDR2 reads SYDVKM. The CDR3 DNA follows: TGTGCCAGCAGTTTCGGGGGCACTCAAGAGACCCAGTACTTC. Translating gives CASSFGGTQETQYF.

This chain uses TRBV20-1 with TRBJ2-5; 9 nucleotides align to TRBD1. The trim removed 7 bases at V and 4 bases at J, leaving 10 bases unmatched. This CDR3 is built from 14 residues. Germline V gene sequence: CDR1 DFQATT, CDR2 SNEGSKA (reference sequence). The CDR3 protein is CSGVLDRGAETQYF. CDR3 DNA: TGCAGTGGGGTTTTGGACAGGGGCGCAGAGACCCAGTACTTC.

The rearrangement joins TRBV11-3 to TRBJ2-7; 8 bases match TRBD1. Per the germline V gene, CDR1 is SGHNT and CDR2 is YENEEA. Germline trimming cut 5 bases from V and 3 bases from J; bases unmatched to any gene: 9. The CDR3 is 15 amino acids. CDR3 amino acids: CASSHGGQGNYEQYF. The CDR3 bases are TGTGCCAGCAGCCATGGCGGACAGGGTAACTACGAGCAGTACTTC.

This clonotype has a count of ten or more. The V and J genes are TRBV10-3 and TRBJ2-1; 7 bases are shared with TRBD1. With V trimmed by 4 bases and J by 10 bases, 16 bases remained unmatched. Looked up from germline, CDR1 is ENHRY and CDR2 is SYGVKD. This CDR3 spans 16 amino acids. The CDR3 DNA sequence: TGTGCCATCAGTGCACAGTTGGGACAGCCTTTTGACGAGCAGTTCTTC. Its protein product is CAISAQLGQPFDEQFF.

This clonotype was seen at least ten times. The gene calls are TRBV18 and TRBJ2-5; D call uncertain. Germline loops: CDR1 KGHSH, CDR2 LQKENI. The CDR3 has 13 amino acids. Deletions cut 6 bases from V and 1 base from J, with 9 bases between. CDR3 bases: TGTGCCAGCTCTCCCGGACCCCAAGAGACCCAGTACTTC. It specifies CASSPGPQETQYF.

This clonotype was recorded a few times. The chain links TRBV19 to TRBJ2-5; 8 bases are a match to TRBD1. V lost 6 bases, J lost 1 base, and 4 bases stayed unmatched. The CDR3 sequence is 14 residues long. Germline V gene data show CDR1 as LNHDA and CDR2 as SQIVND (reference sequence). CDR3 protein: CASRYTGGQETQYF. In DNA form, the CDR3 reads TGTGCCAGTAGATATACAGGGGGCCAAGAGACCCAGTACTTC.